A selection of T cell receptor beta chains follows, all from one sample in a study of synovial regulatory T cells in juvenile arthritis. Clones were read by immunoSEQ multiplex PCR, and TCRdb kept only the in-frame ones, dropping some. Here the sample table reports some 10,000 clones. The sample was Treg cells from blood. The origin of the receptors is a donor between 2 and 35 years old with juvenile idiopathic arthritis. Each CDR3 is given with its conserved first and last residue.

v_call	j_call	cdr3_aa
TRBV27	TRBJ2-1	CASSLIFWGSYNEQFF
TRBV4-1	TRBJ2-7	CASSQDLSHYEQYF
TRBV11-2	TRBJ1-2	CASSPAAGGAGVRGYTF
TRBV20-1	TRBJ2-1	CSARSRGEQFF
TRBV7-9	TRBJ2-1	CASSLGQGSYNEQFF
TRBV11-3	TRBJ1-5	CASSPHSGPYYQPQHF
TRBV10-3	TRBJ2-1	CAIRGLSADEQFF
TRBV6-5	TRBJ1-2	CASSYRTGFGYTF
TRBV19	TRBJ1-1	CASSLRNTEAFF
TRBV18	TRBJ1-2	CASSPARRGLIYGYTF
TRBV19	TRBJ2-6	CASTINPFSGANVLTF
TRBV5-6	TRBJ1-1	CASSVYRGENTEAFF
TRBV5-6	TRBJ2-1	CASSLSGEQFF
TRBV11-2	TRBJ1-3	CASSPRTGGGGSGNTIYF
TRBV6-1	TRBJ1-2	CASSGTALGGYTF
TRBV7-2	TRBJ2-3	CASSSQGWSADTQYF
TRBV6-1	TRBJ1-1	CASRQQGNTEAFF